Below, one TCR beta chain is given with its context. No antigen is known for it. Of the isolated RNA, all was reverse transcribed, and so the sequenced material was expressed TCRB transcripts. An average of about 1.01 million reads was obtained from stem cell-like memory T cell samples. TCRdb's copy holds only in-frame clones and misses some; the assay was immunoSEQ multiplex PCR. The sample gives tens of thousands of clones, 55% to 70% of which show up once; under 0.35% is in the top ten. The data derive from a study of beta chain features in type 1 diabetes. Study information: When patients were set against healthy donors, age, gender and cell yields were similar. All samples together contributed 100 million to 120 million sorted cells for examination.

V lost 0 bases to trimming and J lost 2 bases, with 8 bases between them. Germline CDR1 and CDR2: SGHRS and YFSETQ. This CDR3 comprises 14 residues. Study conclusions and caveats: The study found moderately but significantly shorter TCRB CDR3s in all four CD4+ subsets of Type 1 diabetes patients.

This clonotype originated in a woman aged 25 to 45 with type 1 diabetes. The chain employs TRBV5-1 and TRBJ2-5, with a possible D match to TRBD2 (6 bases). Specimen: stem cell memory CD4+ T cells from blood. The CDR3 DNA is TGCGCCAGCAGCTTGGGCGGGGAACAAGAGACCCAGTACTTC. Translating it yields CASSLGGEQETQYF.